The entry below gives a single T cell receptor (beta chain) sequence along with its context. This entry is derived from a study of CD8 T cells in Susac syndrome. RNA totalling about 0.5 to 1 ug underwent reverse transcription with random hexamers. By means of immunoSEQ multiplex PCR, TCR beta CDR3 spanning 54 Vbeta and 13 Jbeta underwent amplification. Using its own MiXCR run on the immunoSEQ multiplex PCR reads, TCRdb lists one record per CDR3 protein. This table has some 150,000 distinct CDR3 sequences, 94% appearing once. The CDR3 totals 12 residues. Per the germline V gene, CDR1 is GTSNPN and CDR2 is SVGIG (reference sequence). Losses at the gene ends were 3 bases for V and 7 bases for J; bases not matched to a gene: 4. TCR beta sequencing was performed on blood CD8+ and CD4+ T cells. Purification of the CD8+ and CD4+ T cells relied on negative isolation, and TEMRA cells underwent FACS enrichment.

Sequenced sample: CD8+ T cells from PBMCs. V is TRBV30 and J is TRBJ2-7; TRBD1 matches 9 bases. This TCR was sampled from a human donor in good health. DNA of the CDR3: TGTGCCTGGAGGGGGACAGGGAATGAGCAGTACTTC. This gives the protein CAWRGTGNEQYF.